These 10 T cell receptor beta chains originate from one sample sequenced in a study of T-cell reconstitution after alpha-beta-depleted transplantation in children (dated by TCRdb to 2016 to 2017). The library was built by means of PCR. This sample was sequenced with an Illumina HiSeq 2500. To normalize quantification of the TCRbeta repertoire, the TCR libraries were built with molecular barcoding that relied on unique molecular identifiers. In-frame beta chains were kept once TCRdb had trimmed the public reads at Q25 with fastp and called clones with MiXCR. Rows matching on CDR3 protein sequence are summarized as one entry with the most common DNA and genes. Counted in this sample were approximately 93,000 distinct CDR3 sequences; 7% to 9% of them appeared once. Just under 7% of the sample lies in the top ten. The sequencing used PBMCs from the stem cell graft donor, collected from the stem cell graft. Every receptor here comes from a human donor who donated a stem cell graft to a child with congenital amegakaryocytic thrombocytopenia.

The J gene is TRBJ2-1, the V gene TRBV7-3; D might be TRBD2 (5 bases). V was pared by 5 bases and J by 5 bases, with 10 bases between. The CDR3 is made up of 13 amino acids. The germline V gene encodes CDR1 SGHTA and CDR2 FQGTGA. The CDR3: CASSRTYNNEQFF. Written as DNA, the CDR3 is TGTGCCAGCAGCCGGACTTACAACAATGAGCAGTTCTTC. The full variable domain, in which reference TRBV7-3 and TRBJ2-1 provide the parts outside the CDR3, is GAGVSQTPSNKVTEKGKYVELRCDPISGHTALYWYRQSLGQGPEFLIYFQGTGAADDSGLPNDRFFAVRPEGSVSTLKIQRTERGDSAVYLCASSRTYNNEQFFGPGTRLTVL.

The table lists this clonotype with many counts. V usage is TRBV10-2 and J usage is TRBJ2-3; the D is unclear. CDR1 is WSHSY, CDR2 SAAADI, per germline. Trimming took off 6 bases at V and 2 bases at J, with 6 bases between the two ends. The CDR3 totals 12 residues. The CDR3 DNA reads TGCGCCAGCAGATTTAACACAGATACGCAGTATTTT. Translating it yields CASRFNTDTQYF.

This clonotype was observed many times. The chain uses TRBV12-3 or TRBV12-4 and TRBJ1-4; D uncertain. The CDR3 has 13 residues. Trimming pared 10 bases from V and 5 bases from J, leaving 14 bases between. As DNA, the CDR3 is TGTGCCACCAAAGACGGGATAAATGAAAAACTGTTTTTT. Amino acids: CATKDGINEKLFF.

This chain joins TRBV7-6 and TRBJ1-2, with D possibly TRBD1 on 6 matching bases. The CDR3 runs 13 residues. Germline loops: CDR1 SGHVS, CDR2 FNYEAQ. V lost 3 bases and J lost 6, with 11 bases in between. The CDR3 DNA reads as TGTGCCAGCAGCTTTGGTGGGGGCGATGGCTACACCTTC. This encodes CASSFGGGDGYTF.

This clonotype was seen many times. This CDR3 is CASSYPDNGYTF. CDR3 bases: TGTGCCAGCAGTTACCCGGACAATGGCTACACCTTC. The chain couples TRBV6-2 or TRBV6-3 to TRBJ1-2; D is possibly TRBD1 (5 bases). This CDR3 has 12 amino acids. V was clipped by 2 bases and J by 6 bases, with 7 bases between them. Germline V gene data show CDR1 as MNHEY and CDR2 as SVGEGT.

This clonotype was found many times. V is TRBV10-3 and J is TRBJ1-6, with TRBD1 identical over 8 bases. The V and J ends lost 4 bases and 10 bases, in that order; junction bases with no gene match: 6. CDR3 length: 14 amino acids. Looked up from germline, CDR1 is ENHRY and CDR2 is SYGVKD. The CDR3 region is CAISVQGDGSPLHF. The CDR3 DNA sequence: TGTGCCATCAGTGTACAGGGGGATGGGTCACCCCTCCACTTT.

This clonotype was detected ten times or more. The V call is TRBV5-6, the J call TRBJ2-7; D gene uncertain. Germline CDR1 is SGHDT and CDR2 is YYEEEE. This CDR3 spans 13 amino acids. Between the trimmed V and J ends, which lost 0 bases and 5 bases, there was a span of 9 bases. The CDR3 DNA is TGTGCCAGCAGCTTGGGGCCGACTGACGAGCAGTACTTC. It translates to CASSLGPTDEQYF.

In regard to this clonotype: One base away lies a much larger clone, so this may be a sequencing read error. This sequence joins TRBV6-5 and TRBJ2-4; D remains ambiguous. Germline CDR1 is MNHEY and CDR2 is SVGAGI. The CDR3 has 14 residues. The CDR3 here is CASSSSVAKNSQYF. The CDR3 DNA is TGTGCCAGCAGTTCATCAGTAGCCAAAAACAGTCAGTACTTC.

This clonotype was observed many times. The V call is TRBV5-1, the J call TRBJ1-3, with D hard to call. Germline-derived CDR1 and CDR2 are SGHRS and YFSETQ. This CDR3 comprises 16 residues. V lost 4 bases and J lost 2, with 16 bases in between. CDR3 nucleotide sequence: TGCGCCAGCAGCGCCAACCCAGGCGGGACTGGAAACACCATATATTTT. It codes for CASSANPGGTGNTIYF.

This clonotype has ten or more counts. V and J are TRBV5-5 and TRBJ2-5; no definite D call. Germline V lookup: CDR1 SGHKS, CDR2 YYEKEE (reference sequence). The CDR3 has 14 amino acids. The germline V and J ends were trimmed by 0 bases and 0 bases, with 6 bases remaining between them. DNA of the CDR3: TGTGCCAGCAGCTTGGTGGCAGACCAAGAGACCCAGTACTTC. As protein: CASSLVADQETQYF.